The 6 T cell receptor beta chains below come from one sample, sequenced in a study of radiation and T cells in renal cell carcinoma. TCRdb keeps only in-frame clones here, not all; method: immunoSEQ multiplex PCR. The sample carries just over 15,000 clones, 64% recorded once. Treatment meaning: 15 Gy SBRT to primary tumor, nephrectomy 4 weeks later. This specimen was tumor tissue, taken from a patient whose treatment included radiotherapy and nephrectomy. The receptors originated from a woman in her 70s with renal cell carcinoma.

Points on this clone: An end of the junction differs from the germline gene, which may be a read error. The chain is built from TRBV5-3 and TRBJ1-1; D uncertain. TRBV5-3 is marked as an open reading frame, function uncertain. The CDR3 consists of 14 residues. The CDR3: CASSLWQAKGEAFF. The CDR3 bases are TGTGCCAGCAGCTTGTGGCAGGCGAAGGGTGAAGCTTTCTTT.

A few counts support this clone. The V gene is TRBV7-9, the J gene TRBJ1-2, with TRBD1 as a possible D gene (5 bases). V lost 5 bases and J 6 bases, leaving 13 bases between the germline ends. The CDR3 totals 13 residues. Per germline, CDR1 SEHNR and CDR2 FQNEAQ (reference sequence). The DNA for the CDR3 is TGTGCCAGCAGCCCCGGCAGGGAAGATGGCTACACCTTC. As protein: CASSPGREDGYTF.

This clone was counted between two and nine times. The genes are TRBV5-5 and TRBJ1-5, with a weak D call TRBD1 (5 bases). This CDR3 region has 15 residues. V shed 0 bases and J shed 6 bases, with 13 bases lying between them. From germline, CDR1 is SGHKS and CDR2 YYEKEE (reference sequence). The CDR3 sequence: CASSLAAGGSQPQHF. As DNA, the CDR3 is TGTGCCAGCAGCTTGGCTGCCGGGGGAAGTCAGCCCCAGCATTTT.

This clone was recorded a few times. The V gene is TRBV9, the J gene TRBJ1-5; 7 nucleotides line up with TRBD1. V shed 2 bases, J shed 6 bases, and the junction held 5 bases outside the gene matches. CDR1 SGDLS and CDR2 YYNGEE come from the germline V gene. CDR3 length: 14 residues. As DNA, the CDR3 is TGTGCCAGCAGCGTTGGACAGGAGGGTCAGCCCCAGCATTTT. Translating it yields CASSVGQEGQPQHF.

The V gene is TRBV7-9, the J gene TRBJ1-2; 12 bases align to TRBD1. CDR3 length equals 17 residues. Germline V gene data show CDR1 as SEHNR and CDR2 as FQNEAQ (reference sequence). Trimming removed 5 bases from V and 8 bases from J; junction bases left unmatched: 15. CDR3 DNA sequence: TGTGCCAGCAGCCACCCGGGGGACAGGGGGCGCGGGCGCGGCTACACCTTC. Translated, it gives CASSHPGDRGRGRGYTF.

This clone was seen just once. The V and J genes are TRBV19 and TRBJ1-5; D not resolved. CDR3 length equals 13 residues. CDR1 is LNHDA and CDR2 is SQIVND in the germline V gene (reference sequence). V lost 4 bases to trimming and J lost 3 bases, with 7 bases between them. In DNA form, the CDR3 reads TGTGCCAGTAGTACAAGCTACAATCAGCCCCAGCATTTT. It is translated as CASSTSYNQPQHF.